The 32 T cell receptor beta chains reported below all come from one sample, sequenced in a study of T cells in Graves' hyperthyroidism and ophthalmopathy. RNA transcripts yielded amplified TCR beta CDR3 regions. The study used the HTBI primer set for a first-round RT-PCR of the TCR CDR3. One entry per CDR3 protein, called by TCRdb with MiXCR from the multiplex PCR reads. Here the sample spans hundreds of thousands of distinct CDR3 sequences, 12% to 15% being singletons. The sequenced material came from blood. All receptors derive from a young woman with Graves' hyperthyroidism.

In its sample, this clonotype was seen many times. CDR3 sequence: CASSWSGLGQPQHF. CDR3 DNA sequence: TGTGCCAGCAGTTGGTCTGGCCTCGGGCAGCCCCAGCATTTT. The V gene is TRBV6-1, the J gene TRBJ1-5; no definite D call. V was pared by 5 bases and J by 7 bases, with 15 bases between. CDR1 MNHNS and CDR2 SASEGT come from the germline V gene. This CDR3 is built from 14 residues.

This clonotype was recorded at least ten times. This rearrangement joins TRBV27 to TRBJ2-7; D uncertain. V was shortened by 6 bases and J by 3 bases, with 15 bases between the two germline ends. This CDR3 comprises 14 residues. CDR1 is MNHEY and CDR2 is SMNVEV in the germline V gene (reference sequence). CDR3 amino acids: CASSETQENYEQYF. In nucleotides, the CDR3 is TGTGCCAGCAGCGAAACCCAGGAGAACTACGAGCAGTACTTC.

This clonotype has at least ten counts. The chain employs TRBV7-6 and TRBJ2-7; the match to TRBD2 covers 9 bases. J was trimmed by 7 bases and V by 5 bases; bases with no gene match: 12. The CDR3 spans 15 residues. Germline assignment: CDR1 SGHVS and CDR2 FNYEAQ. The CDR3 coding sequence is TGTGCCAGCAGCGACCCAGGGCGGGAGGGCGATGAGCAGTACTTC. The encoded protein is CASSDPGREGDEQYF.

This clonotype was seen a few times. This chain connects TRBV6-2 or TRBV6-3 to TRBJ2-7; the match to TRBD1 covers 10 bases. Germline V CDR1 and CDR2: MNHEY, SVGEGT. The CDR3 loop spans 15 amino acids. V dropped 6 bases and J dropped 3; count of bases not matched to a gene: 8. CDR3 sequence (DNA): TGTGCCAGCAGAAGAACGACAGGGGGCGACTACGAGCAGTACTTC. Translating it yields CASRRTTGGDYEQYF.

Details on this clonotype: This sequence may be a read error, since a much larger clone differs from it by one base. The rearrangement links TRBV27 to TRBJ2-1, with 12 bases aligning to TRBD2. Germline trimming cut 3 bases from V and 3 bases from J; bases unmatched to any gene: 3. CDR1 and CDR2 from the germline V gene are MNHEY and SMNVEV (reference sequence). The CDR3 is 16 amino acids. The CDR3 DNA is TGTGCCAGCAGTTTCCTAGCGGGAGGGCTCTACAATGAGCAGTTCTTC. Amino acid sequence: CASSFLAGGLYNEQFF.

At least ten counts were recorded for this clonotype. V is TRBV28 and J is TRBJ1-5, with 10 positions matching TRBD1. With 6 bases clipped from V and 8 bases from J, the junction kept 10 bases outside the gene matches. Germline V gene sequence: CDR1 MDHEN, CDR2 SYDVKM. CDR3 length: 15 amino acids. CDR3 residues: CASRPGTGAPKPQHF. As DNA, the CDR3 is TGTGCCAGCAGACCCGGGACAGGGGCCCCGAAGCCCCAGCATTTT.

This clonotype was observed at least ten times. The DNA of the CDR3 is TGTGCCAGCAGCCACTCAGGGTATGGTAGCAAATCCTCGAACACCGGGGAGCTGTTTTTT. Amino acid sequence: CASSHSGYGSKSSNTGELFF. V usage is TRBV3-1 and J usage is TRBJ2-2; D is possibly TRBD1 (5 bases). The V end lost 3 bases, the J end lost 0 bases, and 23 bases lay between the germline ends. Germline V gene sequence: CDR1 LGHDT, CDR2 YNNKEL (reference sequence). The CDR3 consists of 20 residues.

V and J are TRBV6-2 or TRBV6-3 and TRBJ2-1; no clear D gene. Germline V CDR1 and CDR2: MNHEY, SVGEGT. The CDR3 length is 12 residues. V lost 0 bases and J 14 bases, leaving 11 bases between the germline ends. The CDR3 protein is CASSYSAGPEFF. The CDR3 region has the DNA TGTGCCAGCAGTTACTCGGCTGGACCGGAGTTCTTC.

This clonotype has a handful of counts. The CDR3 DNA reads as TGTGCCAGCAGTGAAGAAGGAGGGCGCAATCAGCCCCAGCATTTT. Amino acid sequence: CASSEEGGRNQPQHF. The gene calls are TRBV2 and TRBJ1-5; D uncertain. CDR3 size: 15 residues. Germline CDR1 and CDR2: SNHLY and FYNNEI. V was shortened by 1 base and J by 2 bases, with 9 bases between the two germline ends.

This clonotype has at least ten counts. The genes are TRBV18 and TRBJ2-5; TRBD1 agrees at 9 bases. Germline V gene lookup returns CDR1 KGHSH and CDR2 LQKENI. This CDR3 comprises 13 residues. The J segment lost 11 bases and the V segment lost 0 bases, leaving 4 bases of the junction unmatched. CDR3 sequence reads: CASSPPGQGPQYF. The CDR3, as DNA: TGTGCCAGCTCACCACCCGGACAGGGGCCACAGTACTTC.

This clonotype was seen many times. The V gene is TRBV11-2, the J gene TRBJ2-7; D is possibly TRBD1 (6 bases). CDR1 SGHAT and CDR2 FQNNGV come from the germline V gene. The CDR3 contains 12 residues. V was cut by 5 bases and J by 5 bases, with 10 bases left in between. CDR3 loop: CASSLTGNEQYF. Here the CDR3 DNA reads TGTGCCAGCAGCCTGACAGGTAACGAGCAGTACTTC.

As concerns this clonotype: A much larger clone differs by one base, so this may be a read error. Likely a read error: the CDR3 ends without its conserved phenylalanine or tryptophan. The chain carries TRBV3-1 and TRBJ2-6; D may match TRBD1 or TRBD2 (5 bases each). V lost 1 base and J lost 1, with 8 bases in between. Germline CDR1 LGHDT, CDR2 YNNKEL (reference sequence). This CDR3 contains 16 residues. CDR3 amino acids: CASSQGGGSGANVLTL. For the CDR3, the DNA is TGTGCCAGCAGCCAAGGGGGCGGGTCTGGGGCCAACGTCCTGACTTTA.

At least ten counts were recorded for this clonotype. This sequence joins TRBV5-6 and TRBJ1-1; 8 bases map to TRBD1. Germline V gene lookup returns CDR1 SGHDT and CDR2 YYEEEE. This CDR3 has 13 amino acids. V dropped 2 bases and J dropped 7; count of bases not matched to a gene: 4. The DNA for the CDR3 is TGTGCCAGCAGCTTTCCAGGGGGCCTTGAAGCTTTCTTT. This codes for CASSFPGGLEAFF.

The sample holds a few counts of this clonotype. This chain joins TRBV28 and TRBJ2-6; either TRBD1 or TRBD2 may fit D (5 bases each). The length of the CDR3 is 17 residues. The V gene lost 2 bases and the J gene lost 0 bases, with 11 bases spanning the gap. Germline assignment: CDR1 MDHEN and CDR2 SYDVKM. CDR3 in amino acids: CASSLGDPASGANVLTF. The CDR3, as DNA: TGTGCCAGCAGTTTAGGGGACCCCGCCTCTGGGGCCAACGTCCTGACTTTC.

This clonotype was observed a handful of times. This chain links TRBV9 with TRBJ1-4, with a weak D call TRBD1 (5 bases). Germline CDR1 SGDLS, CDR2 YYNGEE. The CDR3 length is 15 residues. V was cut by 4 bases and J by 5 bases, with 15 bases left in between. The CDR3 here is CASSLGWGVNEKLFF. The CDR3 DNA sequence: TGTGCCAGCAGCCTCGGCTGGGGGGTGAATGAAAAACTGTTTTTT.

The chain links TRBV7-2 to TRBJ1-4; maybe TRBD1 (5 bases). CDR3 size: 17 residues. Trimming cost V 5 bases and J 5 bases, with 21 bases left between them. CDR1 SGHTA and CDR2 FQGNSA come from the germline V gene. CDR3 protein: CASSQGWDPYRNEKLFF. The CDR3 bases are TGTGCCAGCAGCCAAGGGTGGGACCCCTATCGCAATGAAAAACTGTTTTTT.

This clonotype showed up many times. The chain combines TRBV12-3 or TRBV12-4 with TRBJ2-7, with no clear D. V shed 6 bases and J shed 0 bases, with 15 bases lying between them. The CDR3 is made up of 15 amino acids. CDR3 nucleotides: TGTGCCAGCAGCCGACGTAAGGGAATCTCCTACGAGCAGTACTTC. Its protein product is CASSRRKGISYEQYF.

This clonotype has more than one count but fewer than ten. V is TRBV7-9 and J is TRBJ2-1, with TRBD2 identical over 7 bases. V lost 5 bases, J lost 0 bases, and 16 bases stayed unmatched. CDR1 and CDR2 from the germline V gene are SEHNR and FQNEAQ (reference sequence). This CDR3 comprises 19 residues. The CDR3 DNA sequence: TGTGCCAGCAGCCCCACACCTAGCGGCCCCCAGAGCTCCTACAATGAGCAGTTCTTC. It translates to CASSPTPSGPQSSYNEQFF. Full variable domain (rest looked up from reference TRBV7-9 and TRBJ2-1): DTGVSQNPRHKITKRGQNVTFRCDPISEHNRLYWYRQTLGQGPEFLTYFQNEAQLEKSRLLSDRFSAERPKGSFSTLEIQRTEQGDSAMYLCASSPTPSGPQSSYNEQFFGPGTRLTVL.

The gene calls are TRBV7-9 and TRBJ1-1; unclear D gene. This CDR3 spans 12 amino acids. Germline-derived CDR1 and CDR2 are SEHNR and FQNEAQ (reference sequence). Trimming pared 6 bases from V and 4 bases from J, leaving 9 bases between. CDR3 residues: CASSMRVTEAFF. The CDR3 region has the DNA TGTGCCAGCAGTATGCGGGTCACTGAAGCTTTCTTT.

This clonotype was recorded many times. The chain employs TRBV30 and TRBJ2-5; D unclear. V gave up 1 base and J gave up 7 bases, with 7 bases separating them. The germline CDR1 and CDR2 sequences are GTSNPN and SVGIG (reference sequence). The CDR3 spans 11 residues. CDR3 DNA sequence: TGTGCCTGGAGTGACCTGACGACCCAGTACTTC. Protein sequence: CAWSDLTTQYF.

A remark on this clonotype: Since a much larger clone is just one base distant, this may be a read error. J is TRBJ2-5 and V is TRBV2; no clear D. The length of the CDR3 is 15 residues. From germline, CDR1 is SNHLY and CDR2 FYNNEI. V was trimmed by 4 bases and J by 6 bases, leaving 18 bases between them. The DNA for the CDR3 is TGTGCCAGCAGTGGAGCGCTTGGCGGTCAAAAGACCCAGTACTTC. The encoded protein is CASSGALGGQKTQYF.

Only a few counts were recorded for this clonotype. The V and J genes are TRBV4-2 and TRBJ2-7, with D possibly matching TRBD2 (5 bases). Germline CDR1 LGHNA, CDR2 YNFKEQ. The CDR3 runs 15 residues. Trimming took off 1 base at V and 1 base at J, with 11 bases between the two ends. The CDR3 region has the DNA TGTGCCAGCAGCCAAGGAAGGGAGCCGTCCTACGAGCAGTACTTC. Translating gives CASSQGREPSYEQYF.

As regards this clonotype: Compared with germline, one end of the junction differs, possibly owing to a read error. The chain uses TRBV7-3 and TRBJ2-3, with 12 positions matching TRBD2. Germline CDR1 and CDR2: SGHTA and FQGTGA. The CDR3 has 16 residues. The CDR3 spells CASSLTSGGTQDTQYF. In DNA form, the CDR3 reads TGTGCCAGCAGCCTAACTAGCGGGGGGACACAAGATACGCAGTATTTT. Using reference TRBV7-3 and TRBJ2-3 for the parts outside the CDR3, the full variable domain is GAGVSQTPSNKVTEKGKYVELRCDPISGHTALYWYRQSLGQGPEFLIYFQGTGAADDSGLPNDRFFAVRPEGSVSTLKIQRTERGDSAVYLCASSLTSGGTQDTQYFGPGTRLTVL.

Only a few counts were recorded for this clonotype. The chain employs TRBV28 and TRBJ2-7; possibly TRBD2 for D (6 bases). The ends were cut back, 6 bases at V and 4 bases at J, with 19 bases in the middle. Germline CDR1 reads MDHEN; CDR2 reads SYDVKM. The CDR3 is 15 amino acids. In DNA form, the CDR3 reads TGTGCCAGCAGCCATCCCCTGGAGGGCACATACGAGCAGTACTTC. It codes for CASSHPLEGTYEQYF. The full variable domain, in which reference TRBV28 and TRBJ2-7 provide the parts outside the CDR3, is DVKVTQSSRYLVKRTGEKVFLECVQDMDHENMFWYRQDPGLGLRLIYFSYDVKMKEKGDIPEGYSVSREKKERFSLILESASTNQTSMYLCASSHPLEGTYEQYFGPGTRLTVT.

J is TRBJ2-1 and V is TRBV4-3; D unclear. Trimming cost V 0 bases and J 0 bases, with 6 bases left between them. Germline loops: CDR1 LGHNA, CDR2 YSLEER. The CDR3 contains 15 residues. For the CDR3, the DNA is TGCGCCAGCAGCCAAGATAAACGCTCCTACAATGAGCAGTTCTTC. Its translation is CASSQDKRSYNEQFF.

The V call is TRBV6-1, the J call TRBJ2-7; the D gene is possibly TRBD2 (6 bases). The CDR3 runs to 15 residues. The germline V gene encodes CDR1 MNHNS and CDR2 SASEGT. The V end lost 2 bases, the J end lost 3 bases, and 14 bases lay between the germline ends. CDR3 DNA sequence: TGTGCCAGCAGTGAAAACCGACTAGACGTCTACGAGCAGTACTTC. It codes for CASSENRLDVYEQYF.

This clonotype has ten or more counts. This chain joins TRBV6-5 and TRBJ1-6; 7 bases map to TRBD1. CDR3 length equals 15 residues. The germline gives CDR1 MNHEY, CDR2 SVGAGI. V lost 6 bases, J lost 7 bases, and 9 bases stayed unmatched. The DNA for the CDR3 is TGTGCCAGCAGAAATACCGGGACAGCAAATTCACCCCTCCACTTT. Translated: CASRNTGTANSPLHF.

This chain joins TRBV2 and TRBJ2-5, with TRBD1 matching 7 bases. The CDR3 consists of 13 residues. The germline V gene has CDR1 SNHLY and CDR2 FYNNEI. V lost 7 bases, J lost 5 bases, and 7 bases stayed unmatched. Here the CDR3 reads CASTKNRGETQYF. CDR3 sequence (DNA): TGTGCCAGCACCAAAAACAGGGGTGAGACCCAGTACTTC.

About this clonotype itself: A read error may account for a junction end that differs from germline. The chain has TRBV27 and TRBJ2-1, with 10 bases lining up with TRBD1. Germline values: CDR1 MNHEY, CDR2 SMNVEV (reference sequence). The CDR3 runs 15 residues. As DNA, the CDR3 is TGTACCAGCAGTTTATGGGACAGGGGAGTCAATGAGCAGTTCTTC. Translating it yields CTSSLWDRGVNEQFF.

The genes are TRBV24-1 and TRBJ2-1, with TRBD2 matching over 8 bases. The V and J ends lost 12 bases and 7 bases, in that order; junction bases with no gene match: 10. Germline CDR1 KGHDR, CDR2 SFDVKD. The CDR3 is made up of 13 amino acids. The chain's CDR3 is CASSSGGRNEQFF. As DNA, the CDR3 is TGTGCCTCATCATCGGGGGGGCGAAATGAGCAGTTCTTC.

Ten or more counts support this clonotype. V gene TRBV3-1 combines with J gene TRBJ1-5; D remains ambiguous. This CDR3 has 13 amino acids. Germline V gives CDR1 LGHDT, CDR2 YNNKEL (reference sequence). The V and J ends lost 5 bases and 4 bases respectively, with 9 bases between them. This CDR3 is CASSTFANQPQHF. Written as DNA, the CDR3 is TGTGCCAGCAGCACCTTTGCGAATCAGCCCCAGCATTTT.

About this clonotype: A much more abundant neighbour one base away suggests this may be a read error. The chain combines TRBV7-2 with TRBJ2-4, with D possibly being TRBD1 (6 bases). Germline V gene data show CDR1 as SGHTA and CDR2 as FQGNSA. CDR3 size: 14 residues. The CDR3 sequence is CASSQDIQGNTQYF. CDR3 nucleotide sequence: TGTGCCAGCAGCCAGGATATACAGGGTAACACTCAGTACTTC.